This is a list of T cell receptor beta chains from one sample in a study of lymphopenia after photon versus proton radiotherapy. Measured with immunoSEQ multiplex PCR; TCRdb has only the in-frame clones, and not every one. The sample lists 29,000 or so clones, 87% occurring once. Material: peripheral blood, obtained from a patient treated with proton-based radiotherapy. The receptors here all came from an older woman with cholangiocarcinoma. Some clones in this sample may be carry-over from other donors' samples. CDR3s include the opening cysteine and the closing phenylalanine or tryptophan. Fields, in order: V gene, J gene, D gene, clone size, CDR3 protein, CDR3 DNA. A D gene is named only where the DNA matches it firmly. Some rows mark clone size as missing; the rest say once, few, many or name a class of expanded clone.

TRBV19,TRBJ2-7,-,-,CATSQGGIDYEQYF,TGTGCCACTTCCCAGGGGGGAATCGACTACGAGCAGTACTTC
TRBV29-1,TRBJ1-1,-,few,CSAQNTEAFF,TGCAGCGCTCAGAACACTGAAGCTTTCTTT
TRBV7-3,TRBJ2-7,-,-,CAIRLGEQYF,TGTGCCATCCGACTCGGTGAGCAGTACTTC
TRBV4-1,TRBJ2-3,TRBD2,-,CASSQEVASGWYDTQYF,TGCGCCAGCAGCCAAGAGGTCGCTAGCGGGTGGTACGATACGCAGTATTTT
TRBV6-5,TRBJ2-7,-,-,CATAGSYEQYF,TGTGCCACCGCGGGTTCCTACGAGCAGTACTTC
TRBV5-4,TRBJ2-1,-,-,CASSRPPLDYNEQFF,TGTGCCAGCAGCCGACCCCCCCTGGACTACAATGAGCAGTTCTTC
TRBV4-3,TRBJ2-2,TRBD2,-,CASSQVPASGSGGELFF,TGCGCCAGCAGCCAAGTACCGGCTAGCGGGAGCGGGGGGGAGCTGTTTTTT
TRBV20-1,TRBJ1-2,-,-,CSAAGHLGYTF,TGCAGTGCTGCGGGACATCTCGGCTACACCTTC
TRBV11-3,TRBJ2-1,TRBD1,-,CASSVSGTQGDEQFF,TGTGCCAGCAGCGTTTCCGGGACCCAGGGGGATGAGCAGTTCTTC
TRBV7-2,TRBJ2-5,-,-,CASSLGQVETQYF,TGTGCCAGCAGCTTAGGACAGGTGGAGACCCAGTACTTC
TRBV5-1,TRBJ1-1,-,-,CASSLEDRSTEAFF,TGCGCCAGCAGCTTGGAAGACAGAAGCACTGAAGCTTTCTTT
TRBV5-1,TRBJ2-3,-,-,CASSLGLLDTQYF,TGCGCCAGCAGCTTGGGACTTTTAGATACGCAGTATTTT
TRBV27,TRBJ2-1,TRBD2,-,CASSLSRMRGGISEQFF,TGTGCCAGCAGTTTATCCAGGATGCGGGGGGGTATTAGTGAGCAGTTCTTC
TRBV2,TRBJ2-7,-,-,CASRFRDSNYEQYF,TGTGCCAGCAGGTTCAGGGACTCGAACTACGAGCAGTACTTC
TRBV5-1,TRBJ2-2,-,once,CASSLDDGELFF,TGCGCCAGCAGCTTGGACGACGGGGAGCTGTTTTTT
TRBV11-3,TRBJ2-5,-,-,CASSARAYQETQYF,TGTGCCAGCAGCGCCCGAGCGTACCAAGAGACCCAGTACTTC
TRBV5-1,TRBJ2-1,TRBD2,-,CASSLSGGPYNEQFF,TGCGCCAGCAGCTTGAGCGGGGGACCGTACAATGAGCAGTTCTTC
TRBV12-5,TRBJ1-1,-,-,CASGLVGDTEAFF,TGTGCTAGTGGTTTGGTGGGGGACACTGAAGCTTTCTTT
TRBV7-2,TRBJ2-7,-,-,CASSPHQNPYEQYF,TGTGCCAGCAGCCCCCATCAGAACCCCTACGAGCAGTACTTC
TRBV4-2,TRBJ2-4,TRBD2,-,CASSPQAGGKNIQYF,TGTGCCAGCAGCCCGCAGGCGGGGGGCAAAAACATTCAGTACTTC
TRBV7-9,TRBJ2-7,TRBD1,medium-sized,CASSVTGVLYEQYF,TGTGCCAGCAGCGTAACAGGGGTACTCTACGAGCAGTACTTC
TRBV30,TRBJ2-7,-,-,CAWSPLARGTHEQYF,TGTGCCTGGAGCCCTCTTGCCCGCGGGACCCACGAGCAGTACTTC
TRBV6-5,TRBJ2-1,TRBD1,-,CASSQGVEGVEQFF,TGTGCCAGCAGCCAGGGGGTAGAGGGGGTTGAGCAGTTCTTC
TRBV7-2,TRBJ1-2,-,-,CASSPPYASGLGYTF,TGTGCCAGCAGCCCCCCCTATGCTTCGGGGCTTGGCTACACCTTC
TRBV7-2,TRBJ2-1,TRBD2,-,CASSRSAGGVYNEQFF,TGTGCCAGCAGTCGATCAGCGGGAGGGGTCTACAATGAGCAGTTCTTC
TRBV4-1,TRBJ2-5,-,-,CASSQDMVRWRGTQYF,TGCGCCAGCAGCCAAGATATGGTTAGGTGGAGAGGGACCCAGTACTTC
TRBV6-5,TRBJ2-7,-,-,CASRETSYEQYF,TGTGCCAGCAGGGAGACTTCCTACGAGCAGTACTTC
TRBV18,TRBJ2-7,-,-,CASSPRTAYEQYF,TGTGCCAGCTCACCAAGGACAGCCTACGAGCAGTACTTC
TRBV6-5,TRBJ2-5,-,-,CASSPPGEETQYF,TGTGCCAGCAGTCCGCCCGGGGAGGAGACCCAGTACTTC
TRBV2,TRBJ1-5,TRBD1,-,CASSGTGYSNQPQHF,TGTGCCAGCAGTGGGACAGGTTATAGCAATCAGCCCCAGCATTTT
TRBV9,TRBJ1-4,TRBD1,-,CASSGQGAFIEKLFF,TGTGCCAGCAGCGGACAGGGGGCTTTTATTGAAAAACTGTTTTTT
TRBV7-9,TRBJ1-2,-,-,CASSLEGVGYGYTF,TGTGCCAGCAGCTTGGAGGGGGTCGGCTATGGCTACACCTTC
TRBV18,TRBJ1-1,TRBD1,-,CASSPRQGADTEAFF,TGTGCCAGCTCACCCCGACAGGGGGCCGACACTGAAGCTTTCTTT
TRBV7-9,TRBJ2-5,TRBD1,-,CASSLGPGTGETQYF,TGTGCCAGCAGCTTAGGGCCGGGGACAGGAGAGACCCAGTACTTC
TRBV29-1,TRBJ1-5,-,-,CSVQQGNQPQHF,TGCAGCGTTCAACAGGGCAATCAGCCCCAGCATTTT
TRBV6-1,TRBJ2-3,TRBD1,-,CASSGQGWPTDTQYF,TGTGCCAGCAGTGGACAGGGGTGGCCCACAGATACGCAGTATTTT
TRBV30,TRBJ1-4,-,-,CAWNLYGGNNEKLFF,TGTGCCTGGAACCTTTATGGGGGTAATAATGAAAAACTGTTTTTT
TRBV15,TRBJ2-2,-,-,CATSRDLTGKLFF,TGTGCCACCAGCAGAGACCTCACCGGGAAGCTGTTTTTT
TRBV6-1,TRBJ2-7,TRBD2,-,CASTPGGVYEQYF,TGTGCCAGCACCCCCGGGGGGGTCTACGAGCAGTACTTC
TRBV7-9,TRBJ1-5,TRBD1,few,CASSRDRGNQPQHF,TGTGCCAGCAGTAGAGACAGGGGTAATCAGCCCCAGCATTTT
TRBV6-6,TRBJ2-1,TRBD2,-,CASSYSIGTSANEQFF,TGTGCCAGCAGTTACTCGATAGGGACTAGCGCGAATGAGCAGTTCTTC
TRBV18,TRBJ2-7,TRBD1,-,CASSPTGQGWDEQYF,TGTGCCAGCTCACCGACTGGACAGGGGTGGGACGAGCAGTACTTC
TRBV7-2,TRBJ1-1,TRBD1,once,CASSSGQRYTEAFF,TGTGCCAGCAGCTCGGGACAGCGTTACACTGAAGCTTTCTTT
TRBV25-1,TRBJ2-3,-,-,CASPPAPLFTDTQYF,TGTGCCAGCCCCCCGGCACCGTTATTCACAGATACGCAGTATTTT
TRBV28,TRBJ2-3,-,-,CASKTSIGTDTQYF,TGTGCCAGCAAGACTAGTATCGGTACAGATACGCAGTATTTT
TRBV7-6,TRBJ2-3,TRBD1,-,CASRPRDSASTDTQYF,TGTGCCAGCAGGCCAAGGGACAGTGCTAGCACAGATACGCAGTATTTT
TRBV18,TRBJ2-5,-,-,CASSGQQETQYF,TGTGCCAGCTCAGGACAGCAAGAGACCCAGTACTTC
TRBV11-2,TRBJ1-5,TRBD1,few,CASRPTGDDNQPQHF,TGTGCCAGCAGACCAACAGGGGACGACAATCAGCCCCAGCATTTT
TRBV5-1,TRBJ2-7,-,-,CASSLGGISSYEQYF,TGCGCCAGCAGCTTGGGAGGGATCAGCTCCTACGAGCAGTACTTC
TRBV2,TRBJ1-5,-,-,CASRDRSYGQPQHF,TGTGCCAGCAGGGACAGATCTTACGGTCAGCCCCAGCATTTT
TRBV18,TRBJ2-1,-,-,CASQKRINEQFF,TGTGCCAGCCAAAAGAGGATCAATGAGCAGTTCTTC
TRBV27,TRBJ1-2,-,-,CASSLSVSSAVYGYTF,TGTGCCAGCAGTTTATCCGTTTCGTCGGCGGTCTATGGCTACACCTTC
TRBV7-9,TRBJ2-7,-,-,CASSLVAPGSSYEQYF,TGTGCCAGCAGCCTTGTCGCACCTGGGAGCTCCTACGAGCAGTACTTC
TRBV10-1,TRBJ2-1,TRBD2,-,CASSARLAGDNEQFF,TGCGCCAGCAGTGCAAGGCTAGCGGGGGACAATGAGCAGTTCTTC
TRBV9,TRBJ2-1,-,-,CASSEGFRENNEQFF,TGTGCCAGCAGCGAGGGATTTAGAGAAAATAATGAGCAGTTCTTC
TRBV2,TRBJ2-5,TRBD2,-,CASRRAAGGPETQYF,TGTGCCAGCCGCCGGGCAGCGGGAGGCCCAGAGACCCAGTACTTC
TRBV6-1,TRBJ1-3,-,-,CATNLDSYGNTIYF,TGTGCCACCAATCTAGACAGTTACGGAAACACCATATATTTT
TRBV6-5,TRBJ2-5,-,-,CASSYVGVQETQYF,TGTGCCAGCAGTTACGTGGGGGTCCAAGAGACCCAGTACTTC
TRBV7-8,TRBJ2-3,-,-,CASSFGGSTTDTQYF,TGTGCCAGCAGCTTCGGAGGGTCTACCACAGATACGCAGTATTTT